The 24 T cell receptor beta chains below were found in one sample sequenced in a study of T cells in Graves' hyperthyroidism and ophthalmopathy. Amplification of TCR beta CDR3 regions used RNA as the template. HTBI primers were employed in a first-round RT-PCR of the TCR CDR3. TCRdb recomputed calls from the multiplex PCR reads with MiXCR, one row per CDR3 protein. The sample consists of about 620,000 distinct CDR3 sequences, 15% to 20% of them appearing once. Sequencing was done on a sample of blood. The receptors stem from a woman under 40 with Graves' hyperthyroidism.

A word on this clonotype: A much larger clone lies one base from this, so it may be a read error. V and J are TRBV27 and TRBJ2-1, with D perhaps matching TRBD2 (5 bases). Trimming shortened V by 6 bases and J by 4 bases, and 10 bases separated the two germline ends. The CDR3 loop spans 13 amino acids. Looked up from germline, CDR1 is MNHEY and CDR2 is SMNVEV (reference sequence). CDR3 bases: TGTGCCAGCAGCGCTCGGGGTTACAATGAGCAGTTCTTC. Its protein is CASSARGYNEQFF.

The chain combines TRBV24-1 with TRBJ1-1, with a weak D call TRBD1 (5 bases). From germline, CDR1 is KGHDR and CDR2 SFDVKD. There are 14 residues in the CDR3. Trimming took 9 bases from V and 4 from J, leaving 17 bases between them. CDR3 nucleotide sequence: TGTGCCACCCGGGAGGGGAGTGGAAGCACTGAAGCTTTCTTT. Translation gives CATREGSGSTEAFF.

V gene TRBV6-2 or TRBV6-3 combines with J gene TRBJ2-4, with D maybe TRBD2 (5 bases). Germline loops: CDR1 MNHEY, CDR2 SVGEGT. Trimming pared 6 bases from V and 7 bases from J, leaving 10 bases between. The CDR3 covers 12 residues. The CDR3 nucleotides are TGTGCCAGCAGCCTCTGGAGGAACATTCAGTACTTC. Encoded protein: CASSLWRNIQYF.

This clonotype was counted ten times or more. The rearrangement links TRBV11-2 to TRBJ2-3; D remains ambiguous. Deletions cut 5 bases from V and 0 bases from J, with 15 bases between. Per germline, CDR1 SGHAT and CDR2 FQNNGV. This CDR3 contains 16 residues. The chain's CDR3 is CASSAVYQTSTDTQYF. Here the CDR3 DNA reads TGTGCCAGCAGCGCCGTATACCAAACTAGCACAGATACGCAGTATTTT.

This clonotype was seen at least ten times. The rearrangement links TRBV11-2 to TRBJ1-1; D might be TRBD1 (5 bases). CDR3 length: 17 amino acids. Germline lookup yields CDR1 SGHAT and CDR2 FQNNGV. The V end lost 1 base, the J end lost 0 bases, and 15 bases lay between the germline ends. In nucleotides, the CDR3 is TGTGCCAGCAGCTTAGTATTGCAGGGACCCATGAACACTGAAGCTTTCTTT. The encoded protein is CASSLVLQGPMNTEAFF.

Many counts were recorded for this clonotype. The rearrangement links TRBV24-1 to TRBJ1-1; D may be TRBD1 (5 bases). Trimming left V 5 bases short and J 3 bases short, with 9 bases between. The CDR3 contains 13 residues. Germline assignment: CDR1 KGHDR and CDR2 SFDVKD. The CDR3 coding sequence is TGTGCCACCAGTGGGCCGGGGGACACTGAAGCTTTCTTT. Protein: CATSGPGDTEAFF.

The table lists this clonotype with many counts. This chain links TRBV10-2 with TRBJ1-1; D is unclear. The V and J ends lost 3 bases and 9 bases respectively, with 20 bases between them. The CDR3 consists of 15 residues. CDR1 is WSHSY, CDR2 SAAADI, per germline. The CDR3, as DNA: TGCGCCAGCAGTGACCCGGGATCGCTCCCCGGGAAAGCTTTCTTT. It codes for CASSDPGSLPGKAFF.

The chain carries TRBV19 and TRBJ2-7, with D unresolved. Trimming cost V 1 base and J 3 bases, with 13 bases left between them. CDR3 length: 15 amino acids. Germline lookup yields CDR1 LNHDA and CDR2 SQIVND (reference sequence). The chain's CDR3 is CASSIGAPPFYEQYF. CDR3 DNA: TGTGCCAGTAGTATAGGCGCACCGCCCTTCTACGAGCAGTACTTC. Using reference TRBV19 and TRBJ2-7 for the parts outside the CDR3, the full variable domain is DGGITQSPKYLFRKEGQNVTLSCEQNLNHDAMYWYRQDPGQGLRLIYYSQIVNDFQKGDIAEGYSVSREKKESFPLTVTSAQKNPTAFYLCASSIGAPPFYEQYFGPGTRLTVT.

This chain joins TRBV4-1 and TRBJ2-1, with 9 bases aligning to TRBD2. The CDR3 consists of 18 residues. CDR1 and CDR2 from the germline V gene are MGHRA and YSYEKL. J lost 7 bases, V lost 4 bases, and 17 bases had no gene match. The DNA for the CDR3 is TGCGCCAGCAGCCCTGCGGCTGGAGGGGCTAGCGGGACAAATGAGCAGTTCTTC. The encoded protein is CASSPAAGGASGTNEQFF.

This clonotype has at least ten counts. The J gene is TRBJ2-3, the V gene TRBV28; D remains ambiguous. Trimming pared 10 bases from V and 4 bases from J, leaving 9 bases between. The CDR3 is made up of 11 amino acids. CDR1 and CDR2 from the germline V gene are MDHEN and SYDVKM. DNA of the CDR3: TGTGCCACCCATTACCCAGATACGCAGTATTTT. Translation: CATHYPDTQYF.

This clonotype was detected only a few times. The rearrangement links TRBV7-2 to TRBJ2-2; D is possibly TRBD1 (5 bases). Trimming left V 7 bases short and J 5 bases short, with 17 bases between. The germline V gene has CDR1 SGHTA and CDR2 FQGNSA. The CDR3 has 15 residues. This CDR3 reads CASTRQGQTTGELFF. The CDR3 DNA is TGTGCCAGCACCCGGCAGGGTCAGACTACCGGGGAGCTGTTTTTT.

This clonotype was detected many times. The chain recombines TRBV20-1 with TRBJ2-5; 8 positions agree with TRBD2. V lost 6 bases to trimming and J lost 4 bases; unmatched junction nucleotides: 13. The germline CDR1 and CDR2 sequences are DFQATT and SNEGSKA (reference sequence). The CDR3 sequence is 15 residues long. Here the CDR3 reads CSARDGGDSSETQYF. The DNA for the CDR3 is TGCAGTGCCCGGGACGGGGGGGATTCGTCAGAGACCCAGTACTTC.

This clonotype was seen repeatedly, ten times or more. The chain links TRBV20-1 to TRBJ2-7, with TRBD1 identical over 8 bases. CDR1 is DFQATT, CDR2 SNEGSKA, per germline (reference sequence). CDR3 length: 13 amino acids. Losses at the gene ends were 8 bases for V and 2 bases for J; bases not matched to a gene: 8. This CDR3 is CSTGGLNPYEQYF. In nucleotides, the CDR3 is TGCAGTACAGGGGGGCTCAATCCCTACGAGCAGTACTTC.

This clonotype was picked up a small number of times. The chain uses TRBV28 and TRBJ1-2, with D unresolved. V dropped 5 bases and J dropped 4 bases, with 17 bases sitting between them. From germline, CDR1 is MDHEN and CDR2 SYDVKM. This CDR3 contains 15 residues. The CDR3 region is CASSLLTVYSYGYTF. CDR3 DNA sequence: TGTGCCAGCAGTCTACTGACGGTGTACTCCTATGGCTACACCTTC.

This clonotype was observed a handful of times. The rearrangement joins TRBV20-1 to TRBJ1-6; no definite D call. Trimming pared 1 base from V and 7 bases from J, leaving 8 bases between. Germline V gene lookup returns CDR1 DFQATT and CDR2 SNEGSKA (reference sequence). The CDR3 extends over 13 amino acids. CDR3 DNA sequence: TGCAGTGCTAGAGCTCAGGAAAATTCACCCCTCCACTTT. This codes for CSARAQENSPLHF.

In this sample, this clonotype turned up many times. The rearrangement joins TRBV18 to TRBJ2-5; D is unclear. Germline V gene lookup returns CDR1 KGHSH and CDR2 LQKENI. Trimming left V 2 bases short and J 5 bases short, with 9 bases between. The CDR3 sequence is 13 residues long. The CDR3 region is CASSPDPWETQYF. DNA for the CDR3: TGTGCCAGCTCACCAGACCCTTGGGAGACCCAGTACTTC.

This clonotype has a count of ten or more. The rearrangement links TRBV20-1 to TRBJ2-3, with 7 nucleotides matching TRBD2. CDR3 length equals 14 residues. The J segment lost 5 bases and the V segment lost 2 bases, leaving 7 bases of the junction unmatched. Germline V gene sequence: CDR1 DFQATT, CDR2 SNEGSKA (reference sequence). CDR3 in DNA: TGCAGTGCTAGATACAGCGGGATCATAGATACGCAGTATTTT. This gives the protein CSARYSGIIDTQYF.

This clonotype was counted many times. The chain carries TRBV6-1 and TRBJ2-1; D is ambiguous. CDR3 size: 13 residues. Per germline, CDR1 MNHNS and CDR2 SASEGT. The V and J ends lost 4 bases and 5 bases respectively, with 9 bases between them. The DNA of the CDR3 is TGTGCCAGCAGTGTTGGACGGAACAATGAGCAGTTCTTC. This translates into CASSVGRNNEQFF.

V usage is TRBV20-1 and J usage is TRBJ1-5, with a possible D match to TRBD1 (5 bases). The CDR3 consists of 15 residues. V lost 6 bases, J lost 0 bases, and 15 bases lay in between. Germline V lookup: CDR1 DFQATT, CDR2 SNEGSKA (reference sequence). In nucleotides, the CDR3 is TGCAGTGCGATGGTTTGGGGCCCTAGCAATCAGCCCCAGCATTTT. It codes for CSAMVWGPSNQPQHF.

This clonotype turned up a few times. This chain connects TRBV18 to TRBJ1-4; D is uncertain. Deletions cut 3 bases from V and 6 bases from J, with 11 bases between. Germline V lookup: CDR1 KGHSH, CDR2 LQKENI. The CDR3 sequence is 14 residues long. The CDR3 DNA sequence: TGTGCCAGCTCACCCCTAACCAAGGATGAAAAACTGTTTTTT. Translation: CASSPLTKDEKLFF.

This clonotype came up many times. The genes are TRBV7-8 and TRBJ2-3; D not resolved. The CDR3 has 13 residues. V lost 3 bases to trimming and J lost 2 bases, with 6 bases between them. Germline values: CDR1 SGHVS, CDR2 FQNEAQ. CDR3 in amino acids: CASSFGYTDTQYF. Here the CDR3 DNA reads TGTGCCAGCAGCTTCGGGTACACAGATACGCAGTATTTT.

The chain links TRBV6-1 to TRBJ1-5; TRBD1 is a possible D gene (5 bases). Germline CDR1 is MNHNS and CDR2 is SASEGT. V was cut by 6 bases and J by 6 bases, with 15 bases left in between. This CDR3 comprises 14 residues. The chain's CDR3 is CASSLGLTGQPQHF. The DNA of the CDR3 is TGTGCCAGCAGCTTGGGACTGACCGGTCAGCCCCAGCATTTT.

This clonotype was detected a few times. This chain joins TRBV5-1 and TRBJ2-7, with D perhaps given as TRBD1 or TRBD2 (5 bases each). Trimming removed 4 bases from V and 3 bases from J, with 17 bases in between. CDR1 SGHRS and CDR2 YFSETQ come from the germline V gene. The CDR3 totals 15 residues. CDR3 sequence: CASSRGTNLVYEQYF. The CDR3 DNA reads as TGCGCCAGCAGCCGAGGGACCAATCTAGTCTACGAGCAGTACTTC.

This clonotype was seen only a few times. The chain has TRBV7-9 and TRBJ2-3; D may be TRBD2 (6 bases). Germline CDR1 reads SEHNR; CDR2 reads FQNEAQ (reference sequence). The germline V and J ends were trimmed by 1 base and 1 base, with 9 bases remaining between them. This CDR3 comprises 15 residues. CDR3 nucleotide sequence: TGTGCCAGCAGCTTAGGGGACTCCGGCACAGATACGCAGTATTTT. Translating it yields CASSLGDSGTDTQYF.